Sequencing of this T cell receptor beta chain was carried out in a study of healthy donors' naive CD4 and CD8 T cells. Study-wide background: Donors came from three age groups: 20-25, 40-50 and 60-70 years.

CDR1 is SQVTM, CDR2 ANQGSEA, per germline. Trimming removed 7 bases from V and 5 bases from J, with 20 bases in between. The CDR3 consists of 14 residues. This clonotype was picked up a small number of times. The antigen remains undetermined. Overall study findings and caveats: Roughly 13% of CD4/CD8 propensity variance appeared explained by V, J and CDR3 charge. Homeostatic proliferation of naive T cells was not examined as a bias source.

Starting from 500 ng of total RNA, TCR libraries were made with linear amplification. TCRdb re-derived calls from the reads in MiXCR, one entry per CDR3 protein. The table lists about 180,000 distinct CDR3 sequences, around 80% of them singletons. The sequence came from a pool of human donors in good health; the sample pools cells from several healthy donors. The V gene is TRBV29-1, the J gene TRBJ1-1, with D maybe TRBD1 (5 bases). Sequenced material: naive CD4+ and CD8+ T cells sorted from blood, pooled from several donors. CDR3 sequence (DNA): TGCAGCGCCCAACAGCAACAGGTTTCGACTGAAGCTTTCTTT. It translates to CSAQQQQVSTEAFF.